This TCR beta chain was documented in a study of molecular identifiers for immune sequencing clone quantification. The CDR3 sequence is 17 residues long. CDR1 is MNHEY, CDR2 SMNVEV, per germline (reference sequence). V lost 5 bases and J 1 base, leaving 20 bases between the germline ends. Study-wide results and limits: Detectable among some 950,000 naive cells, according to reports, was Jurkat TCR RNA spiked in from one cell.

TCRdb redid the calling of the PCR reads with MiXCR, one entry per CDR3 protein. The data hold over 100,000 distinct CDR3 sequences, with about 35% observed a single time. As to this clonotype: Its antigen remains unidentified.

Source material: naive CD8+ T cells from blood, with Jurkat cell RNA spiked in. Subset denoted: FACS-sorted CD8+CD4-CCR7+CD45RA+ naive T cells. The chain recombines TRBV27 with TRBJ2-5; maybe TRBD1 (6 bases). The source is a human donor in good health. Some libraries in this study had Jurkat cell RNA spiked in. Written as DNA, the CDR3 is TGTGCCAGCAGTCCCAATAACCGGGACACGCGCCAAGAGACCCAGTACTTC. Its protein product is CASSPNNRDTRQETQYF.